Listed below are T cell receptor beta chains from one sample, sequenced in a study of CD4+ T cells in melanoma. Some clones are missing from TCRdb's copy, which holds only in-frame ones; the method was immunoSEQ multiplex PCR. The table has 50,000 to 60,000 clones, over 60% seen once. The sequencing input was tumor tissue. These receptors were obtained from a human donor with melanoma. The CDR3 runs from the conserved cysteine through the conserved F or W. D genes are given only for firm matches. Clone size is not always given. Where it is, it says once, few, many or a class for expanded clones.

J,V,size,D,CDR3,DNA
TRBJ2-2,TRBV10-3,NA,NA,CAIRTANTGELFF,TGTGCCATCAGAACAGCGAACACCGGGGAGCTGTTTTTT
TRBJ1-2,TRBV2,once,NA,CASSEIDYGYTF,TGTGCCAGCAGCGAAATCGACTATGGCTACACCTTC
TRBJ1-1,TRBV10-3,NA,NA,CAISESKTDLNTEAFF,TGTGCCATCAGTGAGTCGAAGACGGACTTGAACACTGAAGCTTTCTTT
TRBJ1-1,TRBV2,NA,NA,CASTEEIKATEAFF,TGTGCCAGCACCGAGGAAATAAAGGCCACTGAAGCTTTCTTT
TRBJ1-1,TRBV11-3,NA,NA,CASSLDAGNTEAFF,TGTGCCAGCAGCTTAGATGCAGGGAACACTGAAGCTTTCTTT
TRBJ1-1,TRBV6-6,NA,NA,CASSPKNTEAFF,TGTGCCAGCAGCCCAAAGAACACTGAAGCTTTCTTT
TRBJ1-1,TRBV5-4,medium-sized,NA,CASSLAGGLGEAFF,TGTGCCAGCAGCTTGGCCGGGGGGCTAGGTGAAGCTTTCTTT
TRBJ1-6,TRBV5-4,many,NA,CASSLEGPGSPLHF,TGTGCCAGCAGCTTGGAGGGACCAGGTTCACCCCTCCACTTT
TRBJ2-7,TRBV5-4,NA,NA,CASSPRPPHYEQYF,TGTGCCAGCAGCCCGCGCCCTCCACACTACGAGCAGTACTTC
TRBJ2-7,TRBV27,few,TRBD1,CASAGTGHYEQYF,TGTGCCAGCGCCGGGACAGGACACTACGAGCAGTACTTC
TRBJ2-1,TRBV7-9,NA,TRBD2,CASSLAVGLAGNEQFF,TGTGCCAGCAGCTTAGCTGTAGGACTAGCGGGGAATGAGCAGTTCTTC
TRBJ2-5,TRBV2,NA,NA,CASSEVWGTTTETQYF,TGTGCCAGCAGTGAGGTTTGGGGGACAACGACGGAGACCCAGTACTTC
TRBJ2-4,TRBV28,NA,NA,CASSLALTNIQYF,TGTGCCAGCAGTTTAGCTCTAACAAACATTCAGTACTTC
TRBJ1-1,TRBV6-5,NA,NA,CASSYSPLSGGTEAFF,TGTGCCAGCAGTTACTCCCCCCTCTCTGGAGGCACTGAAGCTTTCTTT
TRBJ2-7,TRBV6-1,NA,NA,CASRHTASSYEQYF,TGTGCCAGCAGACATACTGCCAGCTCCTACGAGCAGTACTTC
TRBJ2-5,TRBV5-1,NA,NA,CASSLVQGGWQETQYF,TGCGCCAGCAGCTTGGTCCAGGGCGGATGGCAAGAGACCCAGTACTTC
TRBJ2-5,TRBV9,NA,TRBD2,CASSPRLARGQETQYF,TGTGCCAGCAGCCCCAGACTAGCCCGGGGGCAAGAGACCCAGTACTTC
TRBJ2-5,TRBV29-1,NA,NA,CSVPTPGIETQYF,TGCAGCGTTCCGACCCCGGGGATAGAGACCCAGTACTTC
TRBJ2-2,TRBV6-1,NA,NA,CASSTGGGRAGELFF,TGTGCCAGCAGCACAGGGGGCGGGAGGGCCGGGGAGCTGTTTTTT
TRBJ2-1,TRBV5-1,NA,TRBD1,CASSSGQGYEQFF,TGCGCCAGCAGCTCGGGACAGGGCTATGAGCAGTTCTTC
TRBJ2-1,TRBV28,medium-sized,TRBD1,CASTRQGAGSYNEQFF,TGTGCCAGCACCAGACAGGGGGCTGGTTCCTACAATGAGCAGTTCTTC
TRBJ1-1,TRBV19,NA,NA,CASSSGSVEAFF,TGTGCCAGTTCCAGCGGATCGGTTGAAGCTTTCTTT
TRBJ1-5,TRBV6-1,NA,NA,CASSGQINQPQHF,TGTGCCAGCAGTGGACAGATTAATCAGCCCCAGCATTTT
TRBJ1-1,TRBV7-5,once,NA,CARSLNLTEAFF,TGTGCCAGAAGCTTAAACCTCACTGAAGCTTTCTTT
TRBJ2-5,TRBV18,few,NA,CASSPGPQETQYF,TGTGCCAGCTCACCAGGGCCCCAAGAGACCCAGTACTTC
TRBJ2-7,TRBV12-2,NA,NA,CASRLATGPYEQYF,TGTGCAAGTCGCTTAGCGACAGGGCCCTACGAGCAGTACTTC
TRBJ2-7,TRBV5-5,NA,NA,CASSLGESGPSLTYEQYF,TGTGCCAGCAGCTTGGGTGAGTCGGGACCTTCACTAACCTACGAGCAGTACTTC
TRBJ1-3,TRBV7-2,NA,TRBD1,CASSSQGAKGYTIYF,TGTGCCAGCAGCTCACAGGGGGCAAAAGGATACACCATATATTTT
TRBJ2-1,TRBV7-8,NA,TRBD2,CASSGLAGPYNEQFF,TGTGCCAGCAGCGGACTAGCGGGTCCCTACAATGAGCAGTTCTTC
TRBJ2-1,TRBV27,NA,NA,CASRAAGAHNEQFF,TGTGCCAGCAGAGCGGCAGGTGCACACAATGAGCAGTTCTTC
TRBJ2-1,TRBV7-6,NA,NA,CASSLGGVSSSYNEQFF,TGTGCCAGCAGCTTAGGAGGGGTCTCGAGCTCCTACAATGAGCAGTTCTTC
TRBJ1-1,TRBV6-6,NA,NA,CASSAGQNTEAFF,TGTGCCAGCAGCGCGGGACAGAACACTGAAGCTTTCTTT
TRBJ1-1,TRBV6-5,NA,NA,CASSYGGGGTEAFF,TGTGCCAGCAGTTACGGGGGCGGTGGGACTGAAGCTTTCTTT
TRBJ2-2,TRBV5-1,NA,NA,CASSLSWEPGELFF,TGCGCCAGCAGCCTCTCCTGGGAACCCGGGGAGCTGTTTTTT
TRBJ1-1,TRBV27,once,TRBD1,CASSPDRDLMNTEAFF,TGTGCCAGCAGTCCTGACAGGGACCTCATGAACACTGAAGCTTTCTTT
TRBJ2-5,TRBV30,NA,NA,CAWTTGLLIQETQYF,TGTGCCTGGACCACAGGACTCCTCATCCAAGAGACCCAGTACTTC
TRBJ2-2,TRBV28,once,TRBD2,CASSLLAGGNTGELFF,TGTGCCAGCAGTTTATTAGCGGGGGGGAACACCGGGGAGCTGTTTTTT
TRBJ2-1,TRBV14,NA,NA,CASSHRLGMASYNEQFF,TGTGCCAGCAGCCACAGGCTTGGGATGGCATCCTACAATGAGCAGTTCTTC
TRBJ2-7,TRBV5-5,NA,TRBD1,CASSSGQGAAYEQYF,TGTGCCAGCAGCTCCGGACAGGGGGCCGCCTACGAGCAGTACTTC
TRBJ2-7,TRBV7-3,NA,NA,CATEGHKSYEQYF,TGTGCCACGGAGGGTCATAAATCCTACGAGCAGTACTTC
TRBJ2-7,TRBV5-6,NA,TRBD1,CASSLVRSLRQGSYEQYF,TGTGCCAGCAGCTTGGTGCGATCTCTGAGACAGGGTTCGTACGAGCAGTACTTC
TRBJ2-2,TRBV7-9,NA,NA,CASIPVGAGRTGELFF,TGTGCCAGCATCCCGGTGGGGGCAGGGAGGACCGGGGAGCTGTTTTTT
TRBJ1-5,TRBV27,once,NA,CASSFSNQPQHF,TGTGCCAGCAGCTTTTCCAATCAGCCCCAGCATTTT
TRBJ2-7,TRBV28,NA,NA,CASSPGYNTYEQYF,TGTGCCAGCAGTCCCGGATACAACACCTACGAGCAGTACTTC
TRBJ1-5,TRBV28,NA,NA,CASSFWGIADQPQHF,TGTGCCAGCAGTTTCTGGGGAATTGCGGATCAGCCCCAGCATTTT
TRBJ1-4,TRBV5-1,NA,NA,CASSPQAGGEKLFF,TGCGCCAGCAGCCCTCAGGCCGGGGGTGAAAAACTGTTTTTT
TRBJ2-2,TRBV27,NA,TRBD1,CASRRDRGGTGELFF,TGTGCCAGCAGACGGGACAGGGGGGGCACCGGGGAGCTGTTTTTT
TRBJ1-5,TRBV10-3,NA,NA,CAISEGYSNQPQHF,TGTGCCATCAGTGAGGGCTATAGCAATCAGCCCCAGCATTTT
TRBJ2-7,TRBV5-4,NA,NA,CASSQRDVGSYEQYF,TGTGCCAGCAGCCAACGGGACGTAGGTTCCTACGAGCAGTACTTC